A single sample is the source of the 20 T cell receptor beta chains below, sequenced in a study of vaccination effects on CD4 cells after COVID-19. What these receptors recognize is not known. Following culture for ten to eleven days, CD4+ T cells were isolated. Data came from immunoSEQ multiplex PCR; TCRdb stores just in-frame clones and leaves some out. Among more than 45,000 clones listed, roughly 80% were seen once. The sequenced sample was CD4+ T cells from PBMCs cultured without peptide, obtained before COVID-19 vaccination. The receptors shown here come from a human donor who received a COVID-19 vaccine.

This sequence joins TRBV6-5 and TRBJ2-5; 12 nucleotides line up with TRBD2. The CDR3 sequence is 15 residues long. V trimming: 8 bases; J trimming: 1 base; junction bases outside the gene matches: 5. The germline gives CDR1 MNHEY, CDR2 SVGAGI. The CDR3: CASGQLAGGQETQYF. CDR3 bases: TGTGCCAGCGGCCAACTAGCGGGGGGCCAAGAGACCCAGTACTTC.

The gene calls are TRBV6-5 and TRBJ2-2; D is undetermined. CDR3 length: 12 residues. The V gene lost 6 bases and the J gene lost 7 bases, with 9 bases spanning the gap. Germline V CDR1 and CDR2: MNHEY, SVGAGI. CDR3 bases: TGTGCCAGCAGGCCGGGTGGCGGGGAGCTGTTTTTT. This sequence encodes CASRPGGGELFF.

A few counts support this clone. V and J are TRBV9 and TRBJ1-1; TRBD1 aligns across 7 bases. CDR1 and CDR2 from the germline V gene are SGDLS and YYNGEE. This CDR3 region has 14 residues. Trimming removed 2 bases from V and 0 bases from J; junction bases left unmatched: 1. The CDR3 is CASSVQGVNTEAFF. In DNA, the CDR3 is TGTGCCAGCAGCGTCCAGGGGGTGAACACTGAAGCTTTCTTT.

V and J are TRBV30 and TRBJ2-2, with D possibly being TRBD1 or TRBD2 (6 bases each). The CDR3 extends over 15 amino acids. Trimming removed 2 bases at V and 5 bases at J, with 15 bases between. Germline assignment: CDR1 GTSNPN and CDR2 SVGIG (reference sequence). CDR3 nucleotides: TGTGCCTGGAGTAGGGGGATCGCGGGGACCGGGGAGCTGTTTTTT. Its translation is CAWSRGIAGTGELFF.

V and J are TRBV6-5 and TRBJ2-7; D is undetermined. The V end lost 5 bases, the J end lost 1 base, and 9 bases lay between the germline ends. From germline, CDR1 is MNHEY and CDR2 SVGAGI. The CDR3 is 13 amino acids. CDR3 coding DNA: TGTGCCAGCAGTATTAACTGGTCCTACGAGCAGTACGTC. This translates into CASSINWSYEQYV.

The genes are TRBV5-1 and TRBJ1-5; maybe TRBD1 (5 bases). Germline V lookup: CDR1 SGHRS, CDR2 YFSETQ. The CDR3 spans 15 residues. Trimming removed 0 bases from V and 3 bases from J, with 10 bases in between. In DNA form, the CDR3 reads TGCGCCAGCAGCTTGGGTGGGGGGATCAATCAGCCCCAGCATTTT. Its protein product is CASSLGGGINQPQHF.

This clone showed up just once. The J gene is TRBJ1-2, the V gene TRBV10-3; D is ambiguous. This CDR3 spans 12 amino acids. The V end lost 3 bases, the J end lost 5 bases, and 7 bases lay between the germline ends. In germline, CDR1 is ENHRY, CDR2 SYGVKD. The CDR3 spells CAISEILYGYTF. The CDR3 DNA follows: TGTGCCATCAGTGAAATCCTATATGGCTACACCTTC.

V gene TRBV7-2 combines with J gene TRBJ2-2; 12 bases align to TRBD2. Germline V gene sequence: CDR1 SGHTA, CDR2 FQGNSA. This CDR3 contains 17 residues. The V segment lost 1 base and the J segment 8 bases; nucleotides outside the gene matches: 8. The CDR3 nucleotides read TGTGCCAGCAGCTTAGTAGGACTAGCGGGGTATCGTGGGGAGCTGTTTTTT. Amino acid sequence: CASSLVGLAGYRGELFF. The complete variable domain, with remaining parts taken from reference TRBV7-2 and TRBJ2-2, reads GAGVSQSPSNKVTEKGKDVELRCDPISGHTALYWYRQSLGQGLEFLIYFQGNSAPDKSGLPSDRFSAERTGGSVSTLTIQRTQQEDSAVYLCASSLVGLAGYRGELFFGEGSRLTVL.

The chain employs TRBV30 and TRBJ1-2; 12 bases match TRBD1. CDR3 length: 14 residues. Germline values: CDR1 GTSNPN, CDR2 SVGIG (reference sequence). J was trimmed by 8 bases and V by 2 bases; bases with no gene match: 6. CDR3 region: CAWSRDRGQWGYTF. CDR3 in DNA: TGTGCCTGGAGTAGGGACAGGGGGCAATGGGGCTACACCTTC. The whole variable domain, remainder taken from reference TRBV30 and TRBJ1-2, is SQTIHQWPATLVQPVGSPLSLECTVEGTSNPNLYWYRQAAGRGLQLLFYSVGIGQISSEVPQNLSASRPQDRQFILSSKKLLLSDSGFYLCAWSRDRGQWGYTFGSGTRLTVV.

The chain links TRBV4-2 to TRBJ2-5; 12 positions agree with TRBD1. With 8 bases clipped from V and 4 bases from J, the junction kept 5 bases outside the gene matches. Looked up from germline, CDR1 is LGHNA and CDR2 is YNFKEQ. The CDR3 is 14 residues long. Here the CDR3 reads CASSGTGGVETQYF. In nucleotides, the CDR3 is TGTGCCAGCTCCGGGACAGGGGGCGTAGAGACCCAGTACTTC.

The table lists this clone with a few counts. DNA for the CDR3: TGTGCCAGCTCACCCCCGCTGGAGACCCAGTACTTC. Encoded protein: CASSPPLETQYF. The chain carries TRBV18 and TRBJ2-5, with D unresolved. This CDR3 spans 12 amino acids. The V and J ends lost 3 bases and 5 bases respectively, with 7 bases between them. CDR1 and CDR2 (germline): KGHSH, LQKENI. The whole variable domain, filled in from reference TRBV18 and TRBJ2-5, reads NAGVMQNPRHLVRRRGQEARLRCSPMKGHSHVYWYRQLPEEGLKFMVYLQKENIIDESGMPKERFSAEFPKEGPSILRIQQVVRGDSAAYFCASSPPLETQYFGPGTRLLVL.

V is TRBV6-5 and J is TRBJ1-2, with 7 bases identical to TRBD1. This CDR3 is built from 14 residues. Germline CDR1 reads MNHEY; CDR2 reads SVGAGI. Trimming at V came to 0 bases and at J to 4 bases, leaving 2 bases not matched to a gene. The CDR3 sequence: CASSYSAGGYGYTF. For the CDR3, the DNA is TGTGCCAGCAGTTACTCGGCAGGGGGCTATGGCTACACCTTC.

The V and J genes are TRBV4-2 and TRBJ1-4; 9 bases agree with TRBD1. CDR3 size: 15 residues. Germline CDR1 reads LGHNA; CDR2 reads YNFKEQ. J was trimmed by 8 bases and V by 1 base; bases with no gene match: 5. The CDR3 DNA sequence: TGTGCCAGCAGCCAAGGGGGACAGGGTGGGGAAAAACTGTTTTTT. Amino acids: CASSQGGQGGEKLFF.

The V gene is TRBV27, the J gene TRBJ2-3, with D possibly being TRBD2 (7 bases). This CDR3 is built from 17 residues. Germline V gene data show CDR1 as MNHEY and CDR2 as SMNVEV (reference sequence). Trimming stripped 0 bases from V and 5 bases from J, with 18 bases between. The CDR3 loop reads CASSLSVGGLGRDTQYF. For the CDR3, the DNA is TGTGCCAGCAGTTTATCAGTCGGGGGGCTAGGGCGAGATACGCAGTATTTT.

This chain links TRBV6-5 with TRBJ2-5; D is possibly TRBD2 (6 bases). This CDR3 comprises 14 residues. Trimming stripped 6 bases from V and 5 bases from J, with 16 bases between. Germline-derived CDR1 and CDR2 are MNHEY and SVGAGI. CDR3 loop: CASSPWEVEETQYF. The CDR3 DNA reads as TGTGCCAGCAGCCCCTGGGAGGTTGAGGAGACCCAGTACTTC.

This clone occurred a few times. The chain employs TRBV19 and TRBJ1-6; a possible D gene is TRBD1 (5 bases). Trimming removed 9 bases at V and 10 bases at J, with 13 bases between. Germline loops: CDR1 LNHDA, CDR2 SQIVND (reference sequence). This CDR3 spans 12 amino acids. In nucleotides, the CDR3 is TGTGCCAGCCAGGGCCCCAGGTCACCCCTCCACTTT. It specifies CASQGPRSPLHF.

This rearrangement joins TRBV7-2 to TRBJ2-1; no reliable D call. V lost 7 bases and J lost 4, with 17 bases in between. This CDR3 comprises 15 residues. Germline CDR1 reads SGHTA; CDR2 reads FQGNSA. This CDR3 reads CASTPLTQQYNEQFF. The CDR3 nucleotides read TGTGCCAGCACTCCACTAACGCAGCAATACAATGAGCAGTTCTTC. Based on the CDR3 plus reference TRBV7-2 and TRBJ2-1, the full variable domain is GAGVSQSPSNKVTEKGKDVELRCDPISGHTALYWYRQSLGQGLEFLIYFQGNSAPDKSGLPSDRFSAERTGGSVSTLTIQRTQQEDSAVYLCASTPLTQQYNEQFFGPGTRLTVL.

About this clone: At one end the junction does not follow the germline gene, possibly because of a read error. The rearrangement uses TRBV6-2 or TRBV6-3 and TRBJ1-1, with D possibly matching TRBD1 (5 bases). CDR3 length: 18 residues. Germline CDR1 reads MNHEY; CDR2 reads SVGEGT. The CDR3 region is CASSYSSGLGRVNAEAFF. The CDR3 DNA sequence: TGTGCCAGCAGTTACTCGAGTGGCCTGGGACGGGTGAACGCTGAAGCTTTCTTT.

The chain couples TRBV7-9 to TRBJ2-1, with 13 bases identical to TRBD2. The J segment lost 15 bases and the V segment lost 4 bases, leaving 3 bases of the junction unmatched. The germline V gene encodes CDR1 SEHNR and CDR2 FQNEAQ (reference sequence). CDR3 length equals 12 residues. Here the CDR3 reads CASSSRTSGGFF. CDR3 coding DNA: TGTGCCAGCAGCTCGAGGACTAGCGGGGGGTTCTTC.

This chain connects TRBV4-1 to TRBJ2-2, with 10 bases that match TRBD2. Germline CDR1 and CDR2: MGHRA and YSYEKL. V was clipped by 3 bases and J by 4 bases; unmatched bases: 8. The CDR3 consists of 17 residues. As DNA, the CDR3 is TGCGCCAGCAGCCATTGGGGACTAGCGCGCGGCACCGGGGAGCTGTTTTTT. It is translated as CASSHWGLARGTGELFF.